This is a list of T cell receptor beta chains from one sample in a study of CD8+ T cells in alopecia areata. Assay: immunoSEQ multiplex PCR; the TCRdb copy retains only in-frame clones and omits some. The sample includes over 150,000 clones, 50% to 70% of them seen just once. The sequencing here drew on CD4+ T cells sorted from blood, taken at week 0. The receptors were sampled from a human donor with alopecia areata. Each CDR3 is given with its conserved first and last residue. The D gene is left open where the match is weak. The size of a clone is reported for some rows only, either as once, few or many, or as a class for expanded clones.

j_gene,abundance,d_gene,v_gene,CDR3nt,CDR3aa
TRBJ1-6,.,.,TRBV30,TGTGCCTGGAGTCCCTCGGGGGCCTCACCCCTCCACTTT,CAWSPSGASPLHF
TRBJ1-1,few,.,TRBV7-9,TGTGCCAGCAGAGCCCTTGGGGGGACTGAAGCTTTCTTT,CASRALGGTEAFF
TRBJ1-2,.,.,TRBV27,TGTGCCAGCAATCCCACAGGGAGCCGTAATGTTGGCTACACCTTC,CASNPTGSRNVGYTF
TRBJ2-7,.,TRBD2,TRBV6-6,TGTGCCAGCACCGGGGCTTCGGGGGGGTCCTACGAGCAGTACTTC,CASTGASGGSYEQYF
TRBJ1-1,.,.,TRBV30,TGTGCCTGGGGTACAGGGTACACTGAAGCTTTCTTT,CAWGTGYTEAFF
TRBJ1-1,.,.,TRBV30,TGTGCCTGGAGGACACAGGCGATTAACACTGAAGCTTTCTTT,CAWRTQAINTEAFF
TRBJ1-2,.,.,TRBV2,TGTGCCAGCAGTGAAGCTGGACCCTATGGCTACACCTTC,CASSEAGPYGYTF
TRBJ1-1,few,.,TRBV7-2,TGTGCCAGCAGCTTTTTAGGTGAAGCTTTCTTT,CASSFLGEAFF
TRBJ2-5,few,TRBD2,TRBV30,TGTGCCTGGAGTAAGATCTCGGGGACTAGCGGATTATACCAAGAGACCCAGTACTTC,CAWSKISGTSGLYQETQYF
TRBJ1-1,few,.,TRBV4-2,TGTGCCAGCAGCCAAGATGAGGCCCTAAGAACTGAAGCTTTCTTT,CASSQDEALRTEAFF
TRBJ1-1,.,.,TRBV5-6,TGTGCCAGCAGCTTTCGTCGTAACACTGAAGCTTTCTTT,CASSFRRNTEAFF
TRBJ2-5,once,TRBD1,TRBV5-6,TGTGCCAGCAGCCCAACAGGGGGAGAGACCCAGTACTTC,CASSPTGGETQYF
TRBJ1-4,.,.,TRBV29-1,TGCAGCGTTGTATTAGGGTCAACTAATGAAAAACTGTTTTTT,CSVVLGSTNEKLFF
TRBJ2-5,.,.,TRBV29-1,TGCAGCGTTGTTGGGGGGCGCCTCCAAGAGACCCAGTACTTC,CSVVGGRLQETQYF
TRBJ2-2,.,TRBD1,TRBV5-1,TGCGCCAGCAGCGAAGGACAGGGGGTCGGGGAGCTGTTTTTT,CASSEGQGVGELFF
TRBJ2-7,.,TRBD2,TRBV15,TGTGCCACCAGCAGAGATCGGGCTAGCGGCTACGAGCAGTACTTC,CATSRDRASGYEQYF
TRBJ2-7,.,TRBD1,TRBV29-1,TGCAGCGCCCGGGACAGGGGTAGCCTCGAGCAGTACTTC,CSARDRGSLEQYF
TRBJ2-5,.,.,TRBV9,TGTGCCAGCAGCGCCCATCAAGAGACCCAGTACTTC,CASSAHQETQYF
TRBJ2-7,.,.,TRBV18,TGTGCCAGCTCACCGCTACAGGCGAGCTCCTACGAGCAGTACTTC,CASSPLQASSYEQYF
TRBJ1-2,many,TRBD1,TRBV28,TGTGCCAGCAGTTATACAGGGGGCTTGGGACTGAACAATGGCTACACCTTC,CASSYTGGLGLNNGYTF
TRBJ2-5,.,TRBD2,TRBV10-3,TGTGCCATCAGTGCCCGAAGCGGGGGGGCGGAGACCCAGTACTTC,CAISARSGGAETQYF
TRBJ2-1,once,.,TRBV5-1,TGCGCCAGCAGCTTGGGAAGCTCCTACAATGAGCAGTTCTTC,CASSLGSSYNEQFF
TRBJ2-7,.,TRBD2,TRBV9,TGTGCCAGCAGCGTAGACCCCTTAGCGGGGGGACTACTCTACGAGCAGTACTTC,CASSVDPLAGGLLYEQYF
TRBJ2-1,few,.,TRBV6-5,TGTGCCATCACTGGTGCGGGGACCCTCAGGAAGCAGTTCTTC,CAITGAGTLRKQFF
TRBJ1-1,.,.,TRBV30,TGTGCCTGGAGTGTATGGCCGAACCCTGAAGCTTTCTTT,CAWSVWPNPEAFF
TRBJ2-6,few,.,TRBV15,TGTGCCACCAGCAGTCCATTTATCCTCTCTGGGGCCAACGTCCTGACTTTC,CATSSPFILSGANVLTF
TRBJ2-7,many,.,TRBV18,TGTGCCAGCTCACCGCAACGGACGACGGGCTCCTACGAGCAGTACTTC,CASSPQRTTGSYEQYF
TRBJ1-2,.,.,TRBV29-1,TGCAGCGTTGAAGGATTTATCGAGACCCTGTCATATGGCTACACCTTC,CSVEGFIETLSYGYTF
TRBJ2-6,.,.,TRBV11-2,TGTGCCAGCAGTCCTTCAGGGTTCTTTGGGGCCAACGTCCTGACTTTC,CASSPSGFFGANVLTF
TRBJ2-7,few,TRBD1,TRBV29-1,TGCAGCGTTGCCGGACAGGGTGGCTACGAGCAGTACTTC,CSVAGQGGYEQYF
TRBJ1-2,once,.,TRBV30,TGTGCCTGGAGTGTGTCAGGGCCCTATGGCTACACCTTC,CAWSVSGPYGYTF
TRBJ2-2,.,.,TRBV5-1,TGCGCCAGCAGCCGCGAGGCGGGGAGCACCGGGGAGCTGTTTTTT,CASSREAGSTGELFF
TRBJ2-1,.,.,TRBV5-1,TGCGCCAGCAGCTGGGCCAATGAGCAGTTCTTC,CASSWANEQFF
TRBJ2-2,.,.,TRBV30,TGTGCCTGGAGGGCTCTGAACATCGGGGAGCTGTTTTTT,CAWRALNIGELFF
TRBJ2-2,.,TRBD2,TRBV2,TGTGCCAGCAAGCTAGCGGTGAACACCGGGGAGCTGTTTTTT,CASKLAVNTGELFF
TRBJ2-3,.,TRBD2,TRBV29-1,TGCAGCGCCACCCCCTTAGCGGGGGGGTCTAATACGCAGTATTTT,CSATPLAGGSNTQYF
TRBJ2-7,.,.,TRBV29-1,TGCAGCGTTGTTTGGGTGTCGAACTCCTACGAGCAGTACTTC,CSVVWVSNSYEQYF
TRBJ2-2,.,.,TRBV25-1,TGTGCCAGCCACCGGGACACTAACACCGGGGAGCTGTTTTTT,CASHRDTNTGELFF
TRBJ2-5,.,.,TRBV19,TGTGCCAGTAGTTCGACTAGAATGGAGACCCAGTACTTC,CASSSTRMETQYF
TRBJ2-7,.,.,TRBV9,TGTGCCAGCAGCGTAGAAGGGGGGGACACCTACGAGCAGTACTTC,CASSVEGGDTYEQYF
TRBJ2-3,.,.,TRBV29-1,TGCAGCGTTGGAGGTGATACGCAGTATTTT,CSVGGDTQYF
TRBJ1-2,once,.,TRBV12-5,TGTGCTAGTGGTAATCCCTCCCAGGAACCTGGCTACACCTTC,CASGNPSQEPGYTF
TRBJ2-6,.,.,TRBV30,TGTGCCTGGAGTGTAGGGGTGGCTGGGGCCAACGTCCTGACTTTC,CAWSVGVAGANVLTF
TRBJ2-5,.,.,TRBV15,TGTGCCACCAGCAGAGATCGCACCCAAGAGACCCAGTACTTC,CATSRDRTQETQYF
TRBJ2-5,.,.,TRBV10-3,TGTGCCATCAAGTTGGAAGACCAAGAGACCCAGTACTTC,CAIKLEDQETQYF
TRBJ2-3,.,TRBD2,TRBV2,TGTGCCAGCAGTGAACGGGGACTAGAGAGCACAGATACGCAGTATTTT,CASSERGLESTDTQYF
TRBJ2-7,.,TRBD1,TRBV25-1,TGTGCCAGCAGTAAGGGACAGACCAACTACGAGCAGTACTTC,CASSKGQTNYEQYF
TRBJ2-1,.,.,TRBV9,TGTGCCAGCAGCGTAGGGACTACATACAATGAGCAGTTCTTC,CASSVGTTYNEQFF